The next 18 T cell receptor beta chains were all read from a single sample in a study of shared clonotypes between healthy human individuals. The naive CD8 subset, CD45RO-negative cells positively selected for CCR7, excluded terminally differentiated effector memory CD45RA+ cells. Sequencing used immunoSEQ multiplex PCR; TCRdb keeps in-frame clones, though not all of them. The data contain roughly 1,800,000 clones, about 95% of them singletons. Material for sequencing was naive CD8+ T cells sorted from blood. The receptor set was obtained from a man aged 18 to 29 in good health.

To note about this clone: Different DNA sequences within this sample yield the same CDR3. The rearrangement joins TRBV5-1 to TRBJ2-1; TRBD2 matches 9 bases. The CDR3 has 14 amino acids. Germline V gene sequence: CDR1 SGHRS, CDR2 YFSETQ. V shed 5 bases, J shed 1 base, and the junction held 1 base outside the gene matches. CDR3 loop: CASSLAGSYNEQFF. The CDR3 nucleotides are TGCGCCAGCAGTCTAGCGGGATCCTACAATGAGCAGTTCTTC. The full variable domain, with the rest looked up from reference TRBV5-1 and TRBJ2-1, is KAGVTQTPRYLIKTRGQQVTLSCSPISGHRSVSWYQQTPGQGLQFLFEYFSETQRNKGNFPGRFSGRQFSNSRSEMNVSTLELGDSALYLCASSLAGSYNEQFFGPGTRLTVL.

The genes are TRBV15 and TRBJ2-5; the D is unclear. Looked up from germline, CDR1 is LNHNV and CDR2 is YYDKDF (reference sequence). The V end was cut by 8 bases, the J end by 8 bases, with 21 bases between. The CDR3 is made up of 14 amino acids. CDR3 sequence reads: CATRADLTTSTQYF. The DNA for the CDR3 is TGTGCCACCCGCGCCGATTTAACGACCTCCACCCAGTACTTC.

In its sample, this clone was seen once. The chain employs TRBV4-3 and TRBJ2-5; the D is unclear. This CDR3 comprises 14 residues. Germline V gene lookup returns CDR1 LGHNA and CDR2 YSLEER. The germline V and J ends were trimmed by 4 bases and 2 bases, with 11 bases remaining between them. CDR3 bases: TGCGCCAGCAGCCCCCGTATTGCGCAAGAGACCCAGTACTTC. Translation: CASSPRIAQETQYF.

CDR3 sequence: CATEGVNTEAFF. CDR3 nucleotides: TGTGCCACCGAGGGGGTGAACACTGAAGCTTTCTTT. The V and J genes are TRBV2 and TRBJ1-1, with D perhaps TRBD1 (6 bases). Germline V lookup: CDR1 SNHLY, CDR2 FYNNEI. Trimming shortened V by 10 bases and J by 0 bases, and 9 bases separated the two germline ends. The CDR3 runs 12 residues.

The count of this clone is one. The chain combines TRBV5-6 with TRBJ2-5, with D maybe TRBD1 (5 bases). V lost 2 bases, J lost 3 bases, and 11 bases lay in between. There are 14 residues in the CDR3. Germline assignment: CDR1 SGHDT and CDR2 YYEEEE. The CDR3: CASSLLGVEETQYF. The CDR3 region has the DNA TGTGCCAGCAGCTTATTAGGGGTAGAAGAGACCCAGTACTTC.

Worth noting for this clone: At the DNA level, this CDR3 is encoded by other sequences in the same sample as well. The chain employs TRBV5-1 and TRBJ2-7; D unclear. CDR3 length equals 13 residues. Trimming stripped 2 bases from V and 0 bases from J, with 6 bases between. Germline V gene lookup returns CDR1 SGHRS and CDR2 YFSETQ. CDR3 loop: CASSFGTSYEQYF. CDR3 DNA sequence: TGCGCCAGCAGCTTCGGCACCTCCTACGAGCAGTACTTC.

The chain has TRBV19 and TRBJ2-7; perhaps TRBD2 as D (6 bases). Trimming took 0 bases from V and 4 from J, leaving 10 bases between them. The CDR3 is made up of 14 amino acids. Germline CDR1 and CDR2: LNHDA and SQIVND (reference sequence). The CDR3 nucleotides are TGTGCCAGTAGTATAGATCAGAGCGGGTACGAGCAGTACTTC. Protein sequence: CASSIDQSGYEQYF. Full variable domain (rest looked up from reference TRBV19 and TRBJ2-7): DGGITQSPKYLFRKEGQNVTLSCEQNLNHDAMYWYRQDPGQGLRLIYYSQIVNDFQKGDIAEGYSVSREKKESFPLTVTSAQKNPTAFYLCASSIDQSGYEQYFGPGTRLTVT.

DNA of the CDR3: TGTGCCAGCAGCCCGCGCCTCGGGGCCCCCTATGGCTACACCTTC. Translated, it gives CASSPRLGAPYGYTF. This chain uses TRBV11-2 with TRBJ1-2; a possible D gene is TRBD1 (5 bases). The CDR3 runs to 15 residues. Germline values: CDR1 SGHAT, CDR2 FQNNGV. The V end lost 5 bases, the J end lost 4 bases, and 17 bases lay between the germline ends.

CDR3 in DNA: TGTGCCAGCAGTGAATTGACTTGGAGTGAGCAGTTCTTC. Encoded protein: CASSELTWSEQFF. The V gene is TRBV25-1, the J gene TRBJ2-1; the D is unclear. Trimming shortened V by 1 base and J by 9 bases, and 10 bases separated the two germline ends. There are 13 residues in the CDR3. From germline, CDR1 is MGHDK and CDR2 SYGVNS.

The chain combines TRBV14 with TRBJ1-1; D unclear. This CDR3 has 18 amino acids. Germline CDR1 is SGHDN and CDR2 is FVKESK. V shed 0 bases and J shed 5 bases, with 22 bases lying between them. The CDR3 region has the DNA TGTGCCAGCAGCCAAGACCCGGGGTTGATAGGCGTCGAAACTGAAGCTTTCTTT. Residues: CASSQDPGLIGVETEAFF.

This clone turned up a few times. This chain joins TRBV28 and TRBJ1-2; 7 bases align to TRBD1. In germline, CDR1 is MDHEN, CDR2 SYDVKM. The CDR3 is 13 amino acids. Unmatched junction bases numbered 9, after V lost 10 bases and J lost 4 bases. In DNA, the CDR3 is TGTGCCACCCAACCCAGGGGGGGCTATGGCTACACCTTC. Residues: CATQPRGGYGYTF.

For the CDR3, the DNA is TGTGCCAGCAGTTCCCACACCCCGGCCCCTCGCGCCGGAAACACCATATATTTT. This sequence encodes CASSSHTPAPRAGNTIYF. The gene calls are TRBV27 and TRBJ1-3; D call uncertain. CDR1 and CDR2 (germline): MNHEY, SMNVEV (reference sequence). The CDR3 extends over 18 amino acids. V was pared by 4 bases and J by 4 bases, with 23 bases between.

The V gene is TRBV6-6, the J gene TRBJ1-2; 7 bases map to TRBD1. The germline V gene encodes CDR1 MNHNY and CDR2 SVGAGI (reference sequence). V gave up 2 bases and J gave up 4 bases; unmatched junction bases: 7. The CDR3 length is 15 residues. The CDR3, as DNA: TGTGCCAGCAGTTACAGTACAGGGGAACTCTATGGCTACACCTTC. Its translation is CASSYSTGELYGYTF.

This clone has only one observation. V and J are TRBV29-1 and TRBJ2-3; no definite D call. V gave up 8 bases and J gave up 6 bases, with 15 bases separating them. This CDR3 has 12 residues. The germline gives CDR1 SQVTM, CDR2 ANQGSEA. The CDR3 DNA reads as TGCAGCCACGGGTCGATTGGCGATACGCAGTATTTT. As protein: CSHGSIGDTQYF.

This chain uses TRBV4-3 with TRBJ2-1; D gene unclear. The CDR3 covers 18 residues. Germline assignment: CDR1 LGHNA and CDR2 YSLEER. V was cut by 0 bases and J by 5 bases, with 20 bases left in between. The CDR3 nucleotides are TGCGCCAGCAGCCAAGATAGGTTGAGGAGTCCTGGGGACAATGAGCAGTTCTTC. It codes for CASSQDRLRSPGDNEQFF.

A remark on this clone: Other nucleotide sequences in the sample specify the same CDR3. This sequence joins TRBV11-2 and TRBJ2-7; tentatively, D is TRBD1 (6 bases). CDR1 is SGHAT, CDR2 FQNNGV, per germline. V was clipped by 5 bases and J by 2 bases, with 10 bases between them. This CDR3 comprises 13 residues. CDR3 region: CASSLSGAYEQYF. CDR3 bases: TGTGCCAGCAGCCTATCAGGGGCCTACGAGCAGTACTTC.

The CDR3 loop is CASSLRAWNEQYF. DNA of the CDR3: TGTGCCAGCAGCTTGAGGGCCTGGAACGAGCAGTACTTC. The chain employs TRBV5-6 and TRBJ2-7; D call uncertain. This CDR3 contains 13 residues. Between the trimmed V and J ends, which lost 1 base and 5 bases, there was a span of 10 bases. CDR1 is SGHDT and CDR2 is YYEEEE in the germline V gene.

In the case of this clone: Other DNA sequences in the sample encode the same CDR3. The chain joins TRBV27 to TRBJ2-7, with 7 bases that match TRBD2. Germline CDR1 is MNHEY and CDR2 is SMNVEV (reference sequence). The V gene end was trimmed by 5 bases and the J gene end by 2 bases; junction bases not matched to a gene: 6. The CDR3 runs to 14 residues. CDR3 bases: TGTGCCAGCAGTCCGCTAGGGACTACCTACGAGCAGTACTTC. Protein sequence: CASSPLGTTYEQYF.